This is a list of T cell receptor beta chains from one sample in a study of a mutant IDH1 vaccine in newly diagnosed glioma. Antigen specificity for these receptors is unknown. Method: immunoSEQ multiplex PCR; TCRdb's copy keeps in-frame clones and lacks some. The sample holds 30,000 to 35,000 clones; 45% to 70% are singletons and the top ten take approximately 11%. Source: PBMCs, taken from a glioma patient whose treatment included an IDH1 peptide vaccine. These receptors came from a woman aged 18-35 years with glioma. The CDR3 runs from the conserved cysteine through the conserved F or W. Fields, in order: D gene, V gene, clone size, J gene, CDR3 protein, CDR3 DNA. A D gene is named only where the DNA matches it firmly. Only part of the rows carry a size: once, few, many, or a class if the clone is expanded.

D gene: .
V gene: TRBV19
clone size: .
J gene: TRBJ2-2
CDR3 protein: CASSRGGANTGELFF
CDR3 DNA: TGTGCCAGTAGCCGTGGGGGCGCGAACACCGGGGAGCTGTTTTTT

D gene: TRBD2
V gene: TRBV6-5
clone size: few
J gene: TRBJ2-1
CDR3 protein: CASSILAGSYNEQFF
CDR3 DNA: TGTGCCAGCAGTATCTTAGCGGGAAGCTACAATGAGCAGTTCTTC

D gene: .
V gene: TRBV14
clone size: few
J gene: TRBJ2-7
CDR3 protein: CASSQFQTPYEQYF
CDR3 DNA: TGTGCCAGCAGCCAATTCCAGACCCCCTACGAGCAGTACTTC

D gene: .
V gene: TRBV7-9
clone size: .
J gene: TRBJ1-4
CDR3 protein: CASSVTDEKLFF
CDR3 DNA: TGTGCCAGCAGTGTGACGGATGAAAAACTGTTTTTT

D gene: .
V gene: TRBV7-9
clone size: few
J gene: TRBJ2-7
CDR3 protein: CASSSTYEQYF
CDR3 DNA: TGTGCCAGCAGCTCTACCTACGAGCAGTACTTC

D gene: .
V gene: TRBV5-6
clone size: few
J gene: TRBJ1-5
CDR3 protein: CASRFWNSNQPQHF
CDR3 DNA: TGTGCCAGCAGGTTTTGGAACTCTAATCAGCCCCAGCATTTT

D gene: .
V gene: TRBV2
clone size: .
J gene: TRBJ1-1
CDR3 protein: CASRGLNTEAFF
CDR3 DNA: TGTGCCAGCAGGGGTTTGAACACTGAAGCTTTCTTT

D gene: TRBD1
V gene: TRBV5-1
clone size: .
J gene: TRBJ1-2
CDR3 protein: CASRFSTGEGYGYTF
CDR3 DNA: TGCGCCAGCAGGTTCTCGACAGGGGAGGGCTATGGCTACACCTTC

D gene: .
V gene: TRBV11-2
clone size: few
J gene: TRBJ2-7
CDR3 protein: CASSTSAFTYEQYF
CDR3 DNA: TGTGCCAGCAGCACGTCGGCGTTCACCTACGAGCAGTACTTC

D gene: TRBD1
V gene: TRBV7-2
clone size: few
J gene: TRBJ1-5
CDR3 protein: CASSPTGGPQPQHF
CDR3 DNA: TGTGCCAGCAGCCCTACAGGGGGCCCTCAGCCCCAGCATTTT

D gene: TRBD1
V gene: TRBV5-1
clone size: .
J gene: TRBJ1-3
CDR3 protein: CASSQQYGTGAGNTIYF
CDR3 DNA: TGCGCCAGCAGCCAGCAATACGGGACAGGGGCTGGAAACACCATATATTTT

D gene: TRBD2
V gene: TRBV5-1
clone size: .
J gene: TRBJ2-2
CDR3 protein: CASSYGLAGGNTGELFF
CDR3 DNA: TGCGCCAGCAGCTACGGACTAGCGGGGGGCAACACCGGGGAGCTGTTTTTT

D gene: .
V gene: TRBV13
clone size: .
J gene: TRBJ2-2
CDR3 protein: CASSLGLAAGELFF
CDR3 DNA: TGTGCCAGCAGCTTAGGACTAGCTGCCGGGGAGCTGTTTTTT

D gene: .
V gene: TRBV5-6
clone size: .
J gene: TRBJ1-2
CDR3 protein: CASSLGRLQYGYTF
CDR3 DNA: TGTGCCAGCAGCTTGGGTAGACTTCAGTATGGCTACACCTTC

D gene: .
V gene: TRBV25-1
clone size: .
J gene: TRBJ2-5
CDR3 protein: CASSGQPREQYF
CDR3 DNA: TGTGCCAGCTCGGGGCAACCCCGGGAGCAGTACTTC

D gene: .
V gene: TRBV4-1
clone size: few
J gene: TRBJ1-2
CDR3 protein: CASSQGLTPGDYGYTF
CDR3 DNA: TGCGCCAGCAGCCAAGGTCTTACTCCGGGAGACTATGGCTACACCTTC

D gene: .
V gene: TRBV28
clone size: medium-sized
J gene: TRBJ1-5
CDR3 protein: CASSLGGSSNQPQHF
CDR3 DNA: TGTGCCAGCAGCCTCGGAGGGTCGAGCAATCAGCCCCAGCATTTT

D gene: .
V gene: TRBV10-2
clone size: few
J gene: TRBJ1-1
CDR3 protein: CASSETVQNTEAFF
CDR3 DNA: TGCGCCAGCAGTGAAACAGTTCAGAACACTGAAGCTTTCTTT

D gene: .
V gene: TRBV29-1
clone size: few
J gene: TRBJ1-3
CDR3 protein: CSVMSKTGNTIYF
CDR3 DNA: TGCAGCGTAATGAGTAAAACTGGAAACACCATATATTTT

D gene: .
V gene: TRBV27
clone size: .
J gene: TRBJ1-4
CDR3 protein: CASGQWVGNEKLFF
CDR3 DNA: TGTGCCAGCGGGCAATGGGTCGGTAATGAAAAACTGTTTTTT

D gene: .
V gene: TRBV27
clone size: .
J gene: TRBJ2-7
CDR3 protein: CASGHRDFRPYEQYF
CDR3 DNA: TGTGCCAGCGGTCACCGGGACTTCAGACCGTACGAGCAGTACTTC

D gene: .
V gene: TRBV18
clone size: .
J gene: TRBJ1-5
CDR3 protein: CASSPGTTNQPQHF
CDR3 DNA: TGTGCCAGCTCACCCGGGACAACCAATCAGCCCCAGCATTTT

D gene: .
V gene: TRBV29-1
clone size: few
J gene: TRBJ1-1
CDR3 protein: CSVYKVHTEAFF
CDR3 DNA: TGCAGCGTTTACAAGGTTCACACTGAAGCTTTCTTT

D gene: .
V gene: TRBV27
clone size: .
J gene: TRBJ2-1
CDR3 protein: CASSRMGGGGEQFF
CDR3 DNA: TGTGCCAGCAGTCGTATGGGGGGAGGCGGTGAGCAGTTCTTC

D gene: .
V gene: TRBV19
clone size: .
J gene: TRBJ2-1
CDR3 protein: CASSMGHANYNEQFF
CDR3 DNA: TGTGCCAGTAGTATGGGACACGCCAACTACAATGAGCAGTTCTTC

D gene: TRBD1
V gene: TRBV19
clone size: few
J gene: TRBJ2-7
CDR3 protein: CASSPETGIYYEQYF
CDR3 DNA: TGTGCCAGTAGCCCCGAGACAGGGATTTACTACGAGCAGTACTTC

D gene: .
V gene: TRBV5-6
clone size: .
J gene: TRBJ2-5
CDR3 protein: CASSLAVGSAQETQYF
CDR3 DNA: TGTGCCAGCAGCTTGGCGGTTGGGTCAGCACAAGAGACCCAGTACTTC

D gene: .
V gene: TRBV30
clone size: few
J gene: TRBJ1-3
CDR3 protein: CAWSEGAGRYSGNTIYF
CDR3 DNA: TGTGCCTGGAGTGAGGGAGCGGGACGGTACTCTGGAAACACCATATATTTT

D gene: TRBD1
V gene: TRBV19
clone size: few
J gene: TRBJ2-2
CDR3 protein: CASSIWDRGDTGELFF
CDR3 DNA: TGTGCCAGTAGTATATGGGACAGGGGGGACACCGGGGAGCTGTTTTTT

D gene: TRBD2
V gene: TRBV5-4
clone size: few
J gene: TRBJ2-3
CDR3 protein: CASSFTLAGGDTQYF
CDR3 DNA: TGTGCCAGCAGCTTTACCCTAGCGGGGGGGGATACGCAGTATTTT

D gene: TRBD1
V gene: TRBV19
clone size: .
J gene: TRBJ1-5
CDR3 protein: CASSPLPGTGDQPQHF
CDR3 DNA: TGTGCCAGTAGTCCCTTGCCCGGGACAGGAGATCAGCCCCAGCATTTT

D gene: .
V gene: TRBV13
clone size: hyperexpanded
J gene: TRBJ2-3
CDR3 protein: CASSLAPTDTQYF
CDR3 DNA: TGTGCCAGCAGCTTAGCTCCCACAGATACGCAGTATTTT

D gene: TRBD1
V gene: TRBV5-6
clone size: .
J gene: TRBJ1-6
CDR3 protein: CASSPDRLAQPLHF
CDR3 DNA: TGTGCCAGCAGCCCGGACAGGCTTGCTCAACCCCTCCACTTT

D gene: .
V gene: TRBV19
clone size: once
J gene: TRBJ2-3
CDR3 protein: CASSWTWGDTQYF
CDR3 DNA: TGTGCCAGTAGTTGGACTTGGGGGGATACGCAGTATTTT

D gene: TRBD2
V gene: TRBV27
clone size: .
J gene: TRBJ2-3
CDR3 protein: CASSAMGLVTDTQYF
CDR3 DNA: TGTGCCAGCAGTGCGATGGGACTAGTCACAGATACGCAGTATTTT

D gene: TRBD1
V gene: TRBV9
clone size: few
J gene: TRBJ1-5
CDR3 protein: CASSGDRGFSNQPQHF
CDR3 DNA: TGTGCCAGCAGCGGGGACAGGGGGTTTAGCAATCAGCCCCAGCATTTT

D gene: TRBD2
V gene: TRBV10-3
clone size: .
J gene: TRBJ2-5
CDR3 protein: CAISPGTSQETQYF
CDR3 DNA: TGTGCCATCAGTCCCGGGACTAGTCAAGAGACCCAGTACTTC

D gene: .
V gene: TRBV19
clone size: once
J gene: TRBJ2-1
CDR3 protein: CASRPWPAVQHNEQFF
CDR3 DNA: TGTGCCAGTAGACCTTGGCCAGCGGTACAGCATAATGAGCAGTTCTTC

D gene: TRBD1
V gene: TRBV19
clone size: .
J gene: TRBJ2-7
CDR3 protein: CASSSGQGAYEQYF
CDR3 DNA: TGTGCCAGTAGTTCAGGACAGGGGGCCTACGAGCAGTACTTC

D gene: .
V gene: TRBV20-1
clone size: few
J gene: TRBJ2-5
CDR3 protein: CSAIARETQYF
CDR3 DNA: TGCAGTGCTATCGCGAGGGAGACCCAGTACTTC

D gene: TRBD1
V gene: TRBV27
clone size: .
J gene: TRBJ1-4
CDR3 protein: CASSFGGLDREVEKLFF
CDR3 DNA: TGTGCCAGCAGTTTTGGGGGGTTAGACAGGGAGGTCGAAAAACTGTTTTTT

D gene: .
V gene: TRBV7-9
clone size: .
J gene: TRBJ2-5
CDR3 protein: CASSLVSESGETQYF
CDR3 DNA: TGTGCCAGCAGCTTAGTAAGCGAATCGGGGGAGACCCAGTACTTC

D gene: .
V gene: TRBV6-5
clone size: .
J gene: TRBJ2-6
CDR3 protein: CASSYLPGSGANVLTF
CDR3 DNA: TGTGCCAGCAGTTACTTGCCGGGATCTGGGGCCAACGTCCTGACTTTC

D gene: .
V gene: TRBV6-5
clone size: .
J gene: TRBJ2-3
CDR3 protein: CASSYGIPSTDTQYF
CDR3 DNA: TGTGCCAGCAGTTACGGCATCCCTAGCACAGATACGCAGTATTTT

D gene: .
V gene: TRBV7-8
clone size: few
J gene: TRBJ2-7
CDR3 protein: CASSVEGYEQYF
CDR3 DNA: TGTGCCAGCAGCGTCGAAGGGTACGAGCAGTACTTC

D gene: .
V gene: TRBV6-4
clone size: many
J gene: TRBJ2-3
CDR3 protein: CASSISAESTDTQYF
CDR3 DNA: TGTGCCAGCAGTATTTCGGCGGAAAGCACAGATACGCAGTATTTT

D gene: .
V gene: TRBV14
clone size: few
J gene: TRBJ1-2
CDR3 protein: CASSQERGLIYGYTF
CDR3 DNA: TGTGCCAGCAGCCAAGAAAGGGGTTTAATCTATGGCTACACCTTC

D gene: .
V gene: TRBV27
clone size: .
J gene: TRBJ2-7
CDR3 protein: CASSLSSAGIYEQYF
CDR3 DNA: TGTGCCAGCAGTTTATCTTCCGCAGGGATCTACGAGCAGTACTTC